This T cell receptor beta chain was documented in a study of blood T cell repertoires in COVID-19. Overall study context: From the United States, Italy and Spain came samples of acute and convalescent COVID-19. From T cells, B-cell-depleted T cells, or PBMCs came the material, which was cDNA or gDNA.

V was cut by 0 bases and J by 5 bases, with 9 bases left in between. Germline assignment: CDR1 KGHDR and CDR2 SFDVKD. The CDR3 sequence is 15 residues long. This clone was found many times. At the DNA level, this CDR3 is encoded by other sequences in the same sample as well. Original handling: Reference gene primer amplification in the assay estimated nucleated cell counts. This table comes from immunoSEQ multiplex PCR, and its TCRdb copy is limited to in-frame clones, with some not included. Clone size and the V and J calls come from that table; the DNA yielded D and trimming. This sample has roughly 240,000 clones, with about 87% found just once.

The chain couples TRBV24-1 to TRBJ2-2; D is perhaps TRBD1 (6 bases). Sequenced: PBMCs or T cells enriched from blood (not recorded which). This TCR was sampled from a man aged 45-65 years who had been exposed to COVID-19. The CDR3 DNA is TGTGCCACCAGTGATTTGCTAGGGGGTACCGGGGAGCTGTTTTTT. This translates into CATSDLLGGTGELFF.